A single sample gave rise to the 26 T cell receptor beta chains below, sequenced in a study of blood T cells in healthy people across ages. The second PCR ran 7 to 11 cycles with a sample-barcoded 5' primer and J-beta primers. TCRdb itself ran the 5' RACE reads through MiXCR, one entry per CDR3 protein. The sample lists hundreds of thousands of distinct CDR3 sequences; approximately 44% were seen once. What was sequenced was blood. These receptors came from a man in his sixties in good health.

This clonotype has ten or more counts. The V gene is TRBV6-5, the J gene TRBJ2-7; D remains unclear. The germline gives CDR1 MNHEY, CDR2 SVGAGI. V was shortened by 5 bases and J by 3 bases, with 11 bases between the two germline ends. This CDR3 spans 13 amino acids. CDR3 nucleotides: TGTGCCAGCAGTCGATATTCTGGCTACGAGCAGTACTTC. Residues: CASSRYSGYEQYF.

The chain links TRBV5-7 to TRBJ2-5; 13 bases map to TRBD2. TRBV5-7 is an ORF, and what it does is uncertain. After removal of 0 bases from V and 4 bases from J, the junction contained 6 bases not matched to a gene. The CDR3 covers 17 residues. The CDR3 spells CASSLVGGLAGRETQYF. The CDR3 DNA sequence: TGTGCCAGCAGCTTGGTTGGGGGACTAGCGGGGAGAGAGACCCAGTACTTC.

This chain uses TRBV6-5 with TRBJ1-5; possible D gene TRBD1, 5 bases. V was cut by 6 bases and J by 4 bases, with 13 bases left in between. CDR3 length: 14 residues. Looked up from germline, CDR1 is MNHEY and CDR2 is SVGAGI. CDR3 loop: CASSKGASNQPQHF. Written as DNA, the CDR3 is TGTGCCAGCAGCAAAGGGGCAAGTAATCAGCCCCAGCATTTT.

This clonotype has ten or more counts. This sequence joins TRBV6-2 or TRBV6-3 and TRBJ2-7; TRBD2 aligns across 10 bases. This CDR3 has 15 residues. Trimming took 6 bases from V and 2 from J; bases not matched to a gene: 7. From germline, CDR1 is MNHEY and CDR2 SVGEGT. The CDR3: CASSHTSGETYEQYF. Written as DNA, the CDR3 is TGTGCCAGCAGCCACACTAGCGGGGAGACCTACGAGCAGTACTTC.

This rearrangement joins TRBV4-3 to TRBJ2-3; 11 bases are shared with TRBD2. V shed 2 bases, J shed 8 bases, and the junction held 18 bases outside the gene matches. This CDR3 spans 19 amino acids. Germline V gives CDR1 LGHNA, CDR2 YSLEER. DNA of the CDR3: TGCGCCAGCAGCCAAACTAGCGGGGGAGCGGGCACTCCTAGGGTTACGCAGTATTTT. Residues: CASSQTSGGAGTPRVTQYF.

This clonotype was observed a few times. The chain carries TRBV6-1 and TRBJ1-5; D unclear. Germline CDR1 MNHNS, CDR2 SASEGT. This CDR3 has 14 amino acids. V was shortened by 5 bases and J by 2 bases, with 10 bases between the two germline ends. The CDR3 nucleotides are TGTGCCAGCAGTTCAGATTTGGGCAATCAGCCCCAGCATTTT. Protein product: CASSSDLGNQPQHF.

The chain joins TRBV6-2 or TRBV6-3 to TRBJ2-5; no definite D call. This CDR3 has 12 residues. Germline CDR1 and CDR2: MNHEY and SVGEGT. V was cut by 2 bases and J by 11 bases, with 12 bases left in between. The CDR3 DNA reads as TGTGCCAGCAGTTACATGGTTAATGAGCAGTACTTC. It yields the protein CASSYMVNEQYF.

In DNA, the CDR3 is TGTGCCAGCAGCTTAAGGGACCCACAAGAGACCCAGTACTTC. Amino acid sequence: CASSLRDPQETQYF. The rearrangement links TRBV7-9 to TRBJ2-5; D may match TRBD1 or TRBD2 (5 bases each). Trimming removed 2 bases from V and 2 bases from J, with 9 bases in between. This CDR3 has 14 amino acids. Germline V gene data show CDR1 as SEHNR and CDR2 as FQNEAQ (reference sequence).

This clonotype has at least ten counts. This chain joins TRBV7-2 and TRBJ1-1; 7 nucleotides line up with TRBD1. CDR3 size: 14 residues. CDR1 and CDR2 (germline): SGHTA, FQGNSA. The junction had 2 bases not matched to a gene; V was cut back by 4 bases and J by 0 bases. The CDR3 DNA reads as TGTGCCAGCAGCTCGGACAGGTTGAACACTGAAGCTTTCTTT. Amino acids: CASSSDRLNTEAFF.

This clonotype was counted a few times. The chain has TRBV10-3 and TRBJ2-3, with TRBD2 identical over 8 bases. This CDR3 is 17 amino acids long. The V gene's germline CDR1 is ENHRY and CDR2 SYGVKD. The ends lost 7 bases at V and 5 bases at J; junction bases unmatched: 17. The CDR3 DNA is TGTGCCATCATGGGCCAGGGCGGGGGCCTAGCGGGAGATACGCAGTATTTT. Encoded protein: CAIMGQGGGLAGDTQYF.

In DNA, the CDR3 is TGCGCCAGCAGCTCGAAGGCGGGACAGGGGGCATATGAGCAGTACTTC. It is translated as CASSSKAGQGAYEQYF. The chain carries TRBV5-1 and TRBJ2-5, with TRBD1 matching over 12 bases. The CDR3 loop spans 16 amino acids. J was trimmed by 11 bases and V by 3 bases; bases with no gene match: 14. Germline CDR1 is SGHRS and CDR2 is YFSETQ.

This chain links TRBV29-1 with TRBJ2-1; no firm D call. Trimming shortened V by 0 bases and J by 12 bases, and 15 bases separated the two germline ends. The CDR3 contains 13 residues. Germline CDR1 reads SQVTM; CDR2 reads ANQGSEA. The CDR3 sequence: CSVEDHTVRGQFF. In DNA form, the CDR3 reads TGCAGCGTTGAAGATCATACAGTGCGAGGGCAGTTCTTC.

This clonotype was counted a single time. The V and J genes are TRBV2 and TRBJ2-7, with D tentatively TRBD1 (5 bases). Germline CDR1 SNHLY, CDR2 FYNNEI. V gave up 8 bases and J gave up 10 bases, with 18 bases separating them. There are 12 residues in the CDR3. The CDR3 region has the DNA TGTGCCAGCCGTAGGGGCCCGTTGGCCCAGTACTTC. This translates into CASRRGPLAQYF.

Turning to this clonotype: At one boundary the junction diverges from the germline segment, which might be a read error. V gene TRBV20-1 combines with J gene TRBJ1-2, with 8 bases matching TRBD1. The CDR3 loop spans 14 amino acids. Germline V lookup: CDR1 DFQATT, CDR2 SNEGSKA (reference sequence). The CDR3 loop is CSAPPDRVGYGYTF. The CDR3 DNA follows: TGCAGTGCTCCTCCGGACAGGGTGGGCTATGGTTACACCTTC.

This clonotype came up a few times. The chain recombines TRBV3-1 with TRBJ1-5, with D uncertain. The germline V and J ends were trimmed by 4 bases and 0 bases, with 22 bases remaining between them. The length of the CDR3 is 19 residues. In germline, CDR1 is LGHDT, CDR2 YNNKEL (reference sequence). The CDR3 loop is CASSPIVPRCANSNQPQHF. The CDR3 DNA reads TGTGCCAGCAGCCCAATCGTGCCCCGGTGTGCCAATAGCAATCAGCCCCAGCATTTT.

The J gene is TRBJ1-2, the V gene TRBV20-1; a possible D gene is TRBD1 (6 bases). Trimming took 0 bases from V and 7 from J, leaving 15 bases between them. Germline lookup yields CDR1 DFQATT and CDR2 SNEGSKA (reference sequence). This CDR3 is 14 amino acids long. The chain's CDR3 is CSARDLPGASGYTF. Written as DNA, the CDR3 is TGCAGTGCTAGAGATCTGCCAGGGGCTAGTGGCTACACCTTC.

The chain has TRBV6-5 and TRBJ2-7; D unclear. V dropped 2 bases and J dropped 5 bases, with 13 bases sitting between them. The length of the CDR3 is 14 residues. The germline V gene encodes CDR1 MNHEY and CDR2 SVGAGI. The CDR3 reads CASSYREQTHEQYF. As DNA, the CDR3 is TGTGCCAGCAGTTACAGGGAACAAACCCACGAGCAGTACTTC.

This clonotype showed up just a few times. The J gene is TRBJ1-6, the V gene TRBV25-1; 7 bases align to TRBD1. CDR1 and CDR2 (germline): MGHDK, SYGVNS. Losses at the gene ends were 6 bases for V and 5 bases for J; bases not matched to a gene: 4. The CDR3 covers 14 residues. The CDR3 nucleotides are TGTGCCAGCAGACGGGACAGTGATAATTCACCCCTCCACTTT. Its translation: CASRRDSDNSPLHF.

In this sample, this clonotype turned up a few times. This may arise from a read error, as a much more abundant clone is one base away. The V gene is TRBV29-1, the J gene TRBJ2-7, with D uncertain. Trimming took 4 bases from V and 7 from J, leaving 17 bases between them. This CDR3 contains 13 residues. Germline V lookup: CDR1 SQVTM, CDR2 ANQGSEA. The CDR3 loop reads CSVARQFDNEQYF. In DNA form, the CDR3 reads TGCAGCGTTGCTCGTCAGTTCGACAATGAGCAGTACTTC.

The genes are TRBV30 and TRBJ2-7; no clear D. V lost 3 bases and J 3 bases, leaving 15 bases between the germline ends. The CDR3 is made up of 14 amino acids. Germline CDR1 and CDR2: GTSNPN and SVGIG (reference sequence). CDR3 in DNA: TGTGCCTGGAGGAAGGCTAGACATCGCTACGAGCAGTACTTC. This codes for CAWRKARHRYEQYF.

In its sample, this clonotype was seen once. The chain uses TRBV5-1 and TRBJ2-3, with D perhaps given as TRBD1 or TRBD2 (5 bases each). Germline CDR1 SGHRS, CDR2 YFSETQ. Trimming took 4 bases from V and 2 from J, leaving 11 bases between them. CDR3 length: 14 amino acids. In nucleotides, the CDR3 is TGCGCCAGCAGCGTGCAGGGAGACACAGATACGCAGTATTTT. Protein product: CASSVQGDTDTQYF. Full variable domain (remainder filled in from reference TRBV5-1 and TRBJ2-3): KAGVTQTPRYLIKTRGQQVTLSCSPISGHRSVSWYQQTPGQGLQFLFEYFSETQRNKGNFPGRFSGRQFSNSRSEMNVSTLELGDSALYLCASSVQGDTDTQYFGPGTRLTVL.

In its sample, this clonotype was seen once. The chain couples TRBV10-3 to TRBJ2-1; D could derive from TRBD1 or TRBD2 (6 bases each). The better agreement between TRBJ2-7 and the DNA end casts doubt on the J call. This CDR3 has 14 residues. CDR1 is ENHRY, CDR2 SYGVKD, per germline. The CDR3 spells CAIRKGDSYNEQYF. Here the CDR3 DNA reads TGTGCCATCAGAAAGGGGGACTCCTACAATGAGCAGTACTTC.

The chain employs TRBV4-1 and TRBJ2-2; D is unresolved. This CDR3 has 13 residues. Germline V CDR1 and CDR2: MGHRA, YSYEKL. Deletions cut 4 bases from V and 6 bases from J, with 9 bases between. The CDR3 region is CASSPWKAGELFF. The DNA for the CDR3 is TGCGCCAGCAGCCCCTGGAAGGCCGGGGAGCTGTTTTTT.

In DNA, the CDR3 is TGTGCCAGCAGCCAAAATTGGGACAGGGGTTGGCACGAGCAGTACTTC. Translating gives CASSQNWDRGWHEQYF. The chain employs TRBV7-9 and TRBJ2-4; 10 bases align to TRBD1. Judging by the DNA end, TRBJ2-7 fits better; the J call may be wrong. The CDR3 is 16 residues long. The germline V gene encodes CDR1 SEHNR and CDR2 FQNEAQ (reference sequence).

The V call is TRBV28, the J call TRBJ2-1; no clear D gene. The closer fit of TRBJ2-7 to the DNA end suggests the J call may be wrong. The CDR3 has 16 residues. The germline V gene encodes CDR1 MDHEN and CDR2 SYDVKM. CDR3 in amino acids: CASSLKPSGSYNEQYF. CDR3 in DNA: TGTGCCAGCAGTTTGAAGCCGAGTGGCTCCTACAATGAGCAGTACTTC.

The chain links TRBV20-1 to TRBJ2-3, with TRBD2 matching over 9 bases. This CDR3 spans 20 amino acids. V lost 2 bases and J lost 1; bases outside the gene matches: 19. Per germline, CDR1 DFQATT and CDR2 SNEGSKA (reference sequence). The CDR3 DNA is TGCAGTGCTAGAAGGCCCCGTGGTAGCGGGGGCGTAAAGGGCACAGATACGCAGTATTTT. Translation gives CSARRPRGSGGVKGTDTQYF.